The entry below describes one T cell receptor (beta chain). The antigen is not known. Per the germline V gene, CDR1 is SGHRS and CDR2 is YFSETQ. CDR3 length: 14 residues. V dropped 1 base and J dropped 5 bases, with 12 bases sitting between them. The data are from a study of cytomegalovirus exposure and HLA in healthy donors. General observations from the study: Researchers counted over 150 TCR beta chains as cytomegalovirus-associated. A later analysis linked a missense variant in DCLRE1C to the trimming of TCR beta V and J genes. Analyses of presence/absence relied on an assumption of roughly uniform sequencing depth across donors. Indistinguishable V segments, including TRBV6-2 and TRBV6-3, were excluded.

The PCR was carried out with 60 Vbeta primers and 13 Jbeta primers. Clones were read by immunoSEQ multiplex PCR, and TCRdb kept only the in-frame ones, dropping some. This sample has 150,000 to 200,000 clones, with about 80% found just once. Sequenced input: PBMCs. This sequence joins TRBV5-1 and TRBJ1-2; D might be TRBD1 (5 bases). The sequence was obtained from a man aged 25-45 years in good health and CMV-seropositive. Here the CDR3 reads CASSLTGTAYGYTF. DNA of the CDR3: TGCGCCAGCAGCTTGACAGGCACCGCATATGGCTACACCTTC.